This T cell receptor beta chain was captured by sequencing in a study of patients and donors after allogeneic stem cell transplantation. MiXCR, applied by TCRdb to the RT-PCR reads, yields one record per CDR3 protein. The sample gives 150,000 to 250,000 distinct CDR3 sequences, around two fifths of which show up once; approximately 32% is in the top ten. Trimming took 2 bases from V and 0 from J, leaving 14 bases between them. This CDR3 spans 16 amino acids. CDR1 is SGHRS, CDR2 YFSETQ, per germline. The material sequenced was blood, either unsorted or a sorted T cell fraction (not recorded which). The chain links TRBV5-1 to TRBJ1-2, with D possibly TRBD1 on 6 matching bases. The TCR comes from a human donor who was either an allogeneic HSCT recipient or a stem cell or donor lymphocyte infusion donor (not recorded which). It is not recorded whose cells these are; they may come from a transplant donor. The CDR3 spells CASSFGQLLANYGYTF. The CDR3 DNA follows: TGCGCCAGCAGCTTCGGACAGCTGTTAGCTAACTATGGCTACACCTTC.